These 9 T cell receptor beta chains were all obtained from the same sample, sequenced in a study of T cells in women clearing cervical HPV infection. The method was immunoSEQ multiplex PCR; TCRdb's version includes in-frame clones alone and lacks a portion of them. This repertoire includes some 24,000 clones. Input material: blood buffy coat. These TCRs come from a woman between 18 and 69 years old with a cervical HPV16 infection that either progressed to CIN3+ or cleared (not recorded which).

The CDR3 here is CASSEGLGGYEQYF. The CDR3 bases that were read are TGTGCCAGCAGCGAGGGACTAGGGGGCTACGAG. The chain joins TRBV13 to TRBJ2-7; 8 bases match TRBD2. Read sequence stops 3 residues before the CDR3 end, and the germline J gene provides the missing end. The CDR3 spans 14 residues. Germline lookup yields CDR1 PRHDT and CDR2 FYEKMQ (reference sequence). After removal of 5 bases from V and 3 bases from J, the junction contained 6 bases not matched to a gene.

The CDR3 spells CASSSKGQGDTGELFF. The part of the CDR3 DNA that was read is TGTGCCAGTAGTTCTAAAGGACAGGGGGACACCGGGGAG. This chain uses TRBV19 with TRBJ2-2; 10 positions agree with TRBD1. The missing CDR3 end, 3 residues past where the read stops, is filled in from the germline J gene. The CDR3 sequence is 16 residues long. The germline V gene encodes CDR1 LNHDA and CDR2 SQIVND (reference sequence). V was clipped by 5 bases and J by 3 bases; unmatched bases: 6.

CDR3 residues: CASSLESPLRGLADTQYF. CDR3 DNA, as far as it was read: TGTGCCAGCAGCTTAGAGTCTCCCCTCAGGGGGCTCGCAGATACG. The V gene is TRBV13, the J gene TRBJ2-3; 8 bases align to TRBD1. Read coverage stops 3 residues before the CDR3 terminus; the germline J gene supplies the remainder. Germline V CDR1 and CDR2: PRHDT, FYEKMQ (reference sequence). The CDR3 loop spans 18 amino acids. Losses at the gene ends were 1 base for V and 4 bases for J; bases not matched to a gene: 13. Based on the CDR3 plus reference TRBV13 and TRBJ2-3, the full variable domain is AAGVIQSPRHLIKEKRETATLKCYPIPRHDTVYWYQQGPGQDPQFLISFYEKMQSDKGSIPDRFSAQQFSDYHSELNMSSLELGDSALYFCASSLESPLRGLADTQYFGPGTRLTVL.

Concerning this clone: The read gets to within 3 residues of the CDR3 end, and the germline J gene fills in the rest. The J gene is TRBJ1-6, the V gene TRBV5-1; TRBD1 is a possible D gene (5 bases). The germline CDR1 and CDR2 sequences are SGHRS and YFSETQ. The ends were cut back, 3 bases at V and 6 bases at J, with 13 bases in the middle. The CDR3 totals 15 residues. The part of the CDR3 DNA that was read is TGCGCCAGCAGCTCATCGCAAGGGGTTAATTCACCC. Its translation is CASSSSQGVNSP. The full CDR3 sequence reads CASSSSQGVNSPLHF.

Remarks on this clone: The read finishes 3 residues shy of the CDR3 end, and the germline J gene is used to complete it. V and J are TRBV7-2 and TRBJ1-1; the D is unclear. The length of the CDR3 is 12 residues. Per germline, CDR1 SGHTA and CDR2 FQGNSA. V was shortened by 5 bases and J by 3 bases, with 7 bases between the two germline ends. This CDR3 is CASSRRDTEAFF. The sequenced part of the CDR3 DNA is TGTGCCAGCAGCCGTAGGGACACTGAA. Filled out from reference TRBV7-2 and TRBJ1-1, the complete variable domain reads GAGVSQSPSNKVTEKGKDVELRCDPISGHTALYWYRQSLGQGLEFLIYFQGNSAPDKSGLPSDRFSAERTGGSVSTLTIQRTQQEDSAVYLCASSRRDTEAFFGQGTRLTVV.

Notes on this clone: The CDR3 extends 3 residues past the end of the read, so its final part is completed from the germline J gene. This sequence joins TRBV2 and TRBJ1-2; weak D call: TRBD1 (6 bases). Germline CDR1 is SNHLY and CDR2 is FYNNEI. This CDR3 region has 13 residues. CDR3: CASRETDSEGYTF. Incomplete CDR3 DNA: TGTGCCAGCAGGGAAACGGACAGCGAAGGC.

CDR3 amino acids: CASRDSLAGGFNDYTF. CDR3 bases read: TGCGCCAGCAGGGACAGCCTAGCGGGAGGGTTTAATGAC. This chain joins TRBV10-2 and TRBJ1-2, with D maybe TRBD1 (6 bases). The sequence runs out 3 residues before the end of the CDR3; the remainder is reconstructed from the germline J gene. CDR3 size: 16 residues. Germline V lookup: CDR1 WSHSY, CDR2 SAAADI.

Concerning this clone: One end of the junction does not line up with germline, which may come from a read error. Read coverage stops 3 residues before the CDR3 terminus; the germline J gene supplies the remainder. Other DNA sequences from this sample encode an identical CDR3 as well. The gene calls are TRBV2 and TRBJ1-3; 8 bases match TRBD1. Germline CDR1 reads SNHLY; CDR2 reads FYNNEI. The CDR3 loop spans 15 amino acids. CDR3: CASSSDRGSGNTIYF. The CDR3 DNA, read in part, is TGTGCCAGCAGTTCCGACAGGGGCTCTGGAAACACA.

As regards this clone: The read ends 3 residues early relative to the CDR3; the germline J gene fills the gap. The J gene is TRBJ1-2, the V gene TRBV19; D remains unclear. This CDR3 comprises 13 residues. Germline loops: CDR1 LNHDA, CDR2 SQIVND (reference sequence). CDR3 in amino acids: CASSIAPNNNYTF. The sequenced part of the CDR3 DNA is TGTGCCAGTAGTATAGCACCGAACAATAAC.